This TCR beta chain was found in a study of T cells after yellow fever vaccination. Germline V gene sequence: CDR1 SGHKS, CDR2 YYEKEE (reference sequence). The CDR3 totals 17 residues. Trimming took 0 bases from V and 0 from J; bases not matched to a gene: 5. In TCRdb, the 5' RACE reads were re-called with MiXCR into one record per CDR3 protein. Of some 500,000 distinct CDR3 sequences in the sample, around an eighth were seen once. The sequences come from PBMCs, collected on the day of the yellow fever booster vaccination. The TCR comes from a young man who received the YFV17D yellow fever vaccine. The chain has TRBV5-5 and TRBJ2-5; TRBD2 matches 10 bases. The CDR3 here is CASSLVAGTSDQETQYF. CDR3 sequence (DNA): TGTGCCAGCAGCTTGGTAGCCGGGACTAGCGACCAAGAGACCCAGTACTTC.